These T cell receptor beta chains were read from a single sample in a study of cytomegalovirus exposure and HLA in healthy donors. Assay: immunoSEQ multiplex PCR; the TCRdb copy retains only in-frame clones and omits some. The data hold about 110,000 clones, with approximately 81% observed a single time. The sequenced material came from PBMCs. The receptors stem from a woman in her 30s in good health and CMV-seronegative. Each CDR3 is given with its conserved first and last residue. A D gene is named only where the DNA matches it firmly. Size is omitted from some rows. Given values are once, few, many or a class for expanded clones.

clone_size: NA; j_call: TRBJ2-7; d_call: TRBD1; v_call: TRBV6-5; cdr3_nt: TGTGCCAGCAGAGACCGGACAGGGGACTCCTACGAGCAGTACTTC; cdr3_aa: CASRDRTGDSYEQYF
clone_size: NA; j_call: TRBJ2-1; d_call: NA; v_call: TRBV5-5; cdr3_nt: TGTGCCAGCAGCTTTTTCCAGGGTCAAGATGAGCAGTTCTTC; cdr3_aa: CASSFFQGQDEQFF
clone_size: NA; j_call: TRBJ2-1; d_call: NA; v_call: TRBV6-4; cdr3_nt: TGTGCCAGCAGTGACGGGAGTGCCCCCTCCAATGAGCAGTTCTTC; cdr3_aa: CASSDGSAPSNEQFF
clone_size: NA; j_call: TRBJ2-5; d_call: NA; v_call: TRBV19; cdr3_nt: TGTGCCAGTGCGAGGGCAGTCGAGGAGACCCAGTACTTC; cdr3_aa: CASARAVEETQYF
clone_size: NA; j_call: TRBJ2-7; d_call: TRBD1; v_call: TRBV27; cdr3_nt: TGTGCCAGCAGGGACAGGGCAACCCCTTTTGAGCAGTACTTC; cdr3_aa: CASRDRATPFEQYF
clone_size: NA; j_call: TRBJ1-1; d_call: TRBD1; v_call: TRBV11-2; cdr3_nt: TGTGCCAGCAGCACCACCCGGACAGGTGAAGCTTTCTTT; cdr3_aa: CASSTTRTGEAFF
clone_size: NA; j_call: TRBJ2-2; d_call: NA; v_call: TRBV15; cdr3_nt: TGTGCCACCAGCAGAGATTGGGCCAACACCGGGGAGCTGTTTTTT; cdr3_aa: CATSRDWANTGELFF
clone_size: NA; j_call: TRBJ2-7; d_call: TRBD1; v_call: TRBV6-5; cdr3_nt: TGTGCCAGCAGTTATCAGGGACAGGGGGGAGGATTGCAGTACTTC; cdr3_aa: CASSYQGQGGGLQYF
clone_size: NA; j_call: TRBJ2-3; d_call: NA; v_call: TRBV27; cdr3_nt: TGTGCCAGCAGCGCCAGGGAGGCAGATACGCAGTATTTT; cdr3_aa: CASSAREADTQYF
clone_size: NA; j_call: TRBJ2-7; d_call: TRBD1; v_call: TRBV25-1; cdr3_nt: TGTGCCAGCAGTCAACAGGGGACCTACGAGCAGTACTTC; cdr3_aa: CASSQQGTYEQYF
clone_size: NA; j_call: TRBJ2-7; d_call: TRBD2; v_call: TRBV6-1; cdr3_nt: TGTGCCAGCTCACGGGGGGACCCTGGACACTACGAGCAGTACTTC; cdr3_aa: CASSRGDPGHYEQYF
clone_size: NA; j_call: TRBJ2-6; d_call: TRBD1; v_call: TRBV11-2; cdr3_nt: TGTGCCAGCAGCTTAGACGGCACAGGGGTCGGGGCCAACGTCCTGACTTTC; cdr3_aa: CASSLDGTGVGANVLTF
clone_size: NA; j_call: TRBJ2-5; d_call: NA; v_call: TRBV4-1; cdr3_nt: TGCGCCAGCAGCTATTTAACAACCGAGACCCAGTACTTC; cdr3_aa: CASSYLTTETQYF
clone_size: NA; j_call: TRBJ2-1; d_call: NA; v_call: TRBV28; cdr3_nt: TGTGCCAGCAGTTCGATCGGATATGCGGGATCCTACAATGAGCAGTTCTTC; cdr3_aa: CASSSIGYAGSYNEQFF
clone_size: NA; j_call: TRBJ2-3; d_call: NA; v_call: TRBV19; cdr3_nt: TGTGCCAGTAGTATGACCCGGAGATTTCAATCAGATACGCAGTATTTT; cdr3_aa: CASSMTRRFQSDTQYF
clone_size: NA; j_call: TRBJ2-3; d_call: NA; v_call: TRBV6-5; cdr3_nt: TGTGCCAGCAGTTCAATTACAGATACGCAGTATTTT; cdr3_aa: CASSSITDTQYF
clone_size: NA; j_call: TRBJ2-1; d_call: NA; v_call: TRBV7-3; cdr3_nt: TGTGCCAGCAGCTCCGAACTAGCAGGTGAGCAGTTCTTC; cdr3_aa: CASSSELAGEQFF
clone_size: NA; j_call: TRBJ2-3; d_call: NA; v_call: TRBV5-5; cdr3_nt: TGTGCCAGCAGCTTGGTAGGGGGAGCAGATACGCAGTATTTT; cdr3_aa: CASSLVGGADTQYF
clone_size: NA; j_call: TRBJ2-5; d_call: NA; v_call: TRBV19; cdr3_nt: TGTGCCAGTAGTATAGGCACCCTACAAGAGACCCAGTACTTC; cdr3_aa: CASSIGTLQETQYF
clone_size: NA; j_call: TRBJ1-4; d_call: NA; v_call: TRBV2; cdr3_nt: TGTGCCAGCGGACAGCCCCCGACAACTAATGAAAAACTGTTTTTT; cdr3_aa: CASGQPPTTNEKLFF
clone_size: NA; j_call: TRBJ2-1; d_call: TRBD2; v_call: TRBV10-3; cdr3_nt: TGTGCCATCACCGCGACTACTAGCGGGAGTGTTGGTGAGCAGTTCTTC; cdr3_aa: CAITATTSGSVGEQFF
clone_size: NA; j_call: TRBJ2-1; d_call: NA; v_call: TRBV23-1; cdr3_nt: TGCGCCAGTCGGGGAGCCCCTAATGGCGAGCAGTTCTTC; cdr3_aa: CASRGAPNGEQFF
clone_size: NA; j_call: TRBJ2-7; d_call: NA; v_call: TRBV6-1; cdr3_nt: TGTGCCAGCAGTGAACCCCGGACTCAGCAAGACTACGAGCAGTACTTC; cdr3_aa: CASSEPRTQQDYEQYF
clone_size: NA; j_call: TRBJ2-3; d_call: TRBD2; v_call: TRBV7-3; cdr3_nt: TGTGCCAGCAGCCCCCTAGCGGGAGCTCCCACAGATACGCAGTATTTT; cdr3_aa: CASSPLAGAPTDTQYF
clone_size: NA; j_call: TRBJ2-3; d_call: TRBD1; v_call: TRBV4-1; cdr3_nt: TGCGCCAGCAGCAGGACCACAGGGGGGACGTTTGCAGATACGCAGTATTTT; cdr3_aa: CASSRTTGGTFADTQYF
clone_size: NA; j_call: TRBJ1-2; d_call: TRBD1; v_call: TRBV2; cdr3_nt: TGTGCCAGCAGCGCCCAGGGACAGGGGGCAATCGGTGGCTACACCTTC; cdr3_aa: CASSAQGQGAIGGYTF
clone_size: NA; j_call: TRBJ2-5; d_call: NA; v_call: TRBV7-9; cdr3_nt: TGTGCCAGCAGCTCCACGTACAGGGCAGAGACCCAGTACTTC; cdr3_aa: CASSSTYRAETQYF
clone_size: NA; j_call: TRBJ2-7; d_call: TRBD2; v_call: TRBV29-1; cdr3_nt: TGCAGCGTTGGTGGGACTAGCTTGTACGAGCAGTACTTC; cdr3_aa: CSVGGTSLYEQYF
clone_size: once; j_call: TRBJ2-7; d_call: TRBD1; v_call: TRBV18; cdr3_nt: TGTGCCAGCTCACCCGGGACAGGGGGCAACGAGCAGTACTTC; cdr3_aa: CASSPGTGGNEQYF
clone_size: NA; j_call: TRBJ2-3; d_call: NA; v_call: TRBV5-8; cdr3_nt: TGTGCCAGCAGCCCTAGGGGGGGGCAAGCAGATACGCAGTATTTT; cdr3_aa: CASSPRGGQADTQYF
clone_size: NA; j_call: TRBJ1-4; d_call: NA; v_call: TRBV9; cdr3_nt: TGTGCCAGCAGCGGCATTGGAGGGACTAATGAAAAACTGTTTTTT; cdr3_aa: CASSGIGGTNEKLFF
clone_size: NA; j_call: TRBJ1-2; d_call: TRBD1; v_call: TRBV27; cdr3_nt: TGTGCCAGCAAGGAGGGGGCGCTCTCTAACTATGGCTACACCTTC; cdr3_aa: CASKEGALSNYGYTF
clone_size: once; j_call: TRBJ2-7; d_call: TRBD1; v_call: TRBV5-6; cdr3_nt: TGTGCCAGCAACGACAGGGACGAGCAGTACTTC; cdr3_aa: CASNDRDEQYF
clone_size: NA; j_call: TRBJ2-2; d_call: TRBD2; v_call: TRBV9; cdr3_nt: TGTGCCAGCAGCGTGGGAGCGGGAGGGGTGACCGGGGAGCTGTTTTTT; cdr3_aa: CASSVGAGGVTGELFF
clone_size: NA; j_call: TRBJ2-3; d_call: NA; v_call: TRBV5-1; cdr3_nt: TGCGCCAGCAGCTTGCAGACGACTGGCACAGATACGCAGTATTTT; cdr3_aa: CASSLQTTGTDTQYF
clone_size: few; j_call: TRBJ1-6; d_call: NA; v_call: TRBV28; cdr3_nt: TGTGCCAGCCTCCGGAGTGGCAATTCACCCCTCCACTTT; cdr3_aa: CASLRSGNSPLHF
clone_size: NA; j_call: TRBJ2-2; d_call: TRBD1; v_call: TRBV7-3; cdr3_nt: TGTGCCAGCGGTCAGGGGGCGAACACCGGGGAGCTGTTTTTT; cdr3_aa: CASGQGANTGELFF